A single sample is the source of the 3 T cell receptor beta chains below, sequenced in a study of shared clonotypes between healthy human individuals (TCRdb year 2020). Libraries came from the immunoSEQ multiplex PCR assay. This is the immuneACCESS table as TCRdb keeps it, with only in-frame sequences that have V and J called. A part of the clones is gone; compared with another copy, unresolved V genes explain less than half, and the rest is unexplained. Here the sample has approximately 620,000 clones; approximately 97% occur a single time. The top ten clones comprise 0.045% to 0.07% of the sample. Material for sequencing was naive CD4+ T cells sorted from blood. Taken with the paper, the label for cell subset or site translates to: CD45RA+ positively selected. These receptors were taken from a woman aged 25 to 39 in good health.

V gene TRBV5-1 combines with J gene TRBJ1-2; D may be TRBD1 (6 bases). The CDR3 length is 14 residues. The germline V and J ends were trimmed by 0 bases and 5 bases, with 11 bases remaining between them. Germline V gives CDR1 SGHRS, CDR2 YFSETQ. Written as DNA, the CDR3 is TGCGCCAGCAGCTTGGAGTTGCAGGGGTATGGCTACACCTTC. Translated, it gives CASSLELQGYGYTF.

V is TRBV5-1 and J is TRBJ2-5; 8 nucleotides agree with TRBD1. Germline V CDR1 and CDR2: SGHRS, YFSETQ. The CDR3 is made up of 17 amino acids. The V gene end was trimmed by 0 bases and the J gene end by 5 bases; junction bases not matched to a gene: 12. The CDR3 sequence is CASSLGAAQGAYETQYF. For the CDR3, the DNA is TGCGCCAGCAGCTTGGGGGCTGCCCAGGGGGCATATGAGACCCAGTACTTC. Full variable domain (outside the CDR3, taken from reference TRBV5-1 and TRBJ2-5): KAGVTQTPRYLIKTRGQQVTLSCSPISGHRSVSWYQQTPGQGLQFLFEYFSETQRNKGNFPGRFSGRQFSNSRSEMNVSTLELGDSALYLCASSLGAAQGAYETQYFGPGTRLLVL.

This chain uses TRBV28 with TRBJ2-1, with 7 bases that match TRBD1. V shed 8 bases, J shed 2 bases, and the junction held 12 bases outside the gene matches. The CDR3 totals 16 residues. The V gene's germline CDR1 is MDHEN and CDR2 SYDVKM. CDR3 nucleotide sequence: TGTGCCAGCCTTACACTCGGGACAGTAGCCTACAATGAGCAGTTCTTC. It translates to CASLTLGTVAYNEQFF.